Listed here is a single TCR beta chain. Its specificity is not known. The data stem from a study of identical twins. Trimming removed 1 base from V and 13 bases from J, with 14 bases in between. The CDR3 is made up of 14 amino acids. Per the germline V gene, CDR1 is KGHSH and CDR2 is LQKENI. Template switching supplied a universal primer site; unique molecular identifiers were carried on the cDNA. TCRdb passed the 5' RACE reads through MiXCR, listing each CDR3 protein once. Of 500,000 or so distinct CDR3 sequences in the sample, more than 13% were seen once. The study's findings and limits: Insertions were reduced in abundant cord blood beta clonotypes but not in memory repertoires.

These data were also reused for a study on yellow fever vaccine responses in identical twins.

The material sequenced was CD4+ T cells sorted from blood. This sequence was found in a woman aged 18-35 years in good health. The gene calls are TRBV18 and TRBJ2-6, with D perhaps matching TRBD1 (6 bases). The DNA for the CDR3 is TGTGCCAGCTCACCACTTAGGGGGACACAAGTCCTGACTTTC. Its translation: CASSPLRGTQVLTF.